The text below deals with one T cell receptor (beta chain). The CDR3 covers 20 residues. Germline V gives CDR1 SGHNT, CDR2 YYREEE (reference sequence). V lost 4 bases, J lost 0 bases, and 17 bases stayed unmatched. The data were taken from a study of T cell changes during pregnancy in multiple sclerosis. Generated by immunoSEQ multiplex PCR, the TCRdb table keeps only in-frame clones and is missing some. The profile shows 64,000 or so clones, 92% of them singletons. This TCR derives from a female donor with multiple sclerosis, enrolled in a pregnancy study. This sample comprised peripheral blood, obtained in the first trimester of pregnancy. The chain carries TRBV5-4 and TRBJ1-1; 11 positions agree with TRBD1. As DNA, the CDR3 is TGTGCCAGCAGCCCACGTAAATTTACCGGGACAGGGGGAGTGAACACTGAAGCTTTCTTT. Its protein is CASSPRKFTGTGGVNTEAFF.